The present T cell receptor beta chain was sequenced within a study of early T cells in non-severe SARS-CoV-2 infection. On the study more broadly: Bulk RNA taken from unsorted whole blood was sequenced, leaving chains unpaired.

This clonotype appeared a few times. Antigen specificity is unknown. Trimming stripped 2 bases from V and 8 bases from J, with 12 bases between. The CDR3 has 13 residues. Individual cDNA molecules carried attached unique molecular identifiers. MiXCR was run by TCRdb on the 5' RACE reads, yielding one entry per CDR3 protein. The sample yields approximately 76,000 distinct CDR3 sequences, about an eighth seen once. Study-level points and caveats: VDJdb matching, biased toward anti-spike CD8 responses, missed private and CD4 specificities.

V and J are TRBV12-3 or TRBV12-4 and TRBJ1-2; the D gene is possibly TRBD1 (5 bases). The material sequenced was whole blood. The TCR was taken from an adult who was a healthcare worker with PCR-confirmed SARS-CoV-2 infection or an uninfected control (not recorded which). The CDR3 sequence: CASSLMAGRGYTF. CDR3 nucleotide sequence: TGTGCCAGCAGTTTAATGGCAGGGAGAGGCTACACCTTC.